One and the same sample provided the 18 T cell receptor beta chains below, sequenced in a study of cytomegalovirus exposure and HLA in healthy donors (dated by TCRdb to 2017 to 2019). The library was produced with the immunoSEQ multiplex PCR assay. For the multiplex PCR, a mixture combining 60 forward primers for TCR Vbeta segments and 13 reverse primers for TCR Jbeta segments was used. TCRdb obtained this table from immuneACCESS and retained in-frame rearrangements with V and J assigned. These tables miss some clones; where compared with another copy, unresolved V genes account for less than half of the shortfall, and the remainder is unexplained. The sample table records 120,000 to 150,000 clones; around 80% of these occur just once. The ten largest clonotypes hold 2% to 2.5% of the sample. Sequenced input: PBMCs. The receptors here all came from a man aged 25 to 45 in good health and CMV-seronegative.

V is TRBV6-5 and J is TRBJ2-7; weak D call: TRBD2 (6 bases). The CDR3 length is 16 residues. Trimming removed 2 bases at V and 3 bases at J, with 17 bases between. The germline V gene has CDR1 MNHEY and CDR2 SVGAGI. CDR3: CASSYGFSGVIYEQYF. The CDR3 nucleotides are TGTGCCAGCAGTTACGGGTTTAGCGGAGTAATCTACGAGCAGTACTTC.

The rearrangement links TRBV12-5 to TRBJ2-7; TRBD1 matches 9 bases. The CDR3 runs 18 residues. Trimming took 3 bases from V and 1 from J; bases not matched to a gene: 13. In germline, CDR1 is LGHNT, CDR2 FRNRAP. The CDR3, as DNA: TGTGCTAGTGGTTTACCGGGACAGGGTTTTGGGGGATCCTACGAGCAGTACTTC. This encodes CASGLPGQGFGGSYEQYF.

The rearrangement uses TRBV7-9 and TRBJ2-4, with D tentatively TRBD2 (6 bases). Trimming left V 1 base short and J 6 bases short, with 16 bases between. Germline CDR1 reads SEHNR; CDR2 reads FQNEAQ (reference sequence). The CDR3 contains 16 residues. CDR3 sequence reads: CASSLGDELRGNIQYF. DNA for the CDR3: TGTGCCAGCAGCTTAGGGGACGAGTTGCGGGGAAACATTCAGTACTTC.

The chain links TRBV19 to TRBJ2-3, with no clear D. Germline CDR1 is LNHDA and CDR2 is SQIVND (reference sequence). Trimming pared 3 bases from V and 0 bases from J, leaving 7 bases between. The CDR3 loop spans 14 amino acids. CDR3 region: CASSMALSTDTQYF. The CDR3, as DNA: TGTGCCAGTAGTATGGCCCTTAGCACAGATACGCAGTATTTT.

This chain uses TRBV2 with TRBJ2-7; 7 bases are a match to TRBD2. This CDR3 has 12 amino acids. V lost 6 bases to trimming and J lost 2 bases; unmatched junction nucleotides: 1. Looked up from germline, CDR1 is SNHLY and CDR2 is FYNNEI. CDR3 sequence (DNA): TGTGCCAGCAGCGCGGGAGCCTACGAGCAGTACTTC. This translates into CASSAGAYEQYF.

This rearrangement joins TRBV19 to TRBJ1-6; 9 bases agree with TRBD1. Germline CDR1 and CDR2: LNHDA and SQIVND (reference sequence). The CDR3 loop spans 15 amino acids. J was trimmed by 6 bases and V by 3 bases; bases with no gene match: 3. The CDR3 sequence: CASSMAQGANSPLHF. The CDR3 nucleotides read TGTGCCAGTAGTATGGCACAGGGGGCTAATTCACCCCTCCACTTT. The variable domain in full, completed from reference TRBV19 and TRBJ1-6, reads DGGITQSPKYLFRKEGQNVTLSCEQNLNHDAMYWYRQDPGQGLRLIYYSQIVNDFQKGDIAEGYSVSREKKESFPLTVTSAQKNPTAFYLCASSMAQGANSPLHFGNGTRLTVT.

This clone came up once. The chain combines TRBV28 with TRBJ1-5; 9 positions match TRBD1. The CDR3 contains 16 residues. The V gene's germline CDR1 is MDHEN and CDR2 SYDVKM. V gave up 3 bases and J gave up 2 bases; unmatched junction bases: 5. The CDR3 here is CASSFGQGLGNQPQHF. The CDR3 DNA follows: TGTGCCAGCAGTTTCGGACAGGGGCTAGGCAATCAGCCCCAGCATTTT.

CDR3 in amino acids: CGTHNINYGYTF. The CDR3 DNA sequence: TGTGGAACCCACAACATTAACTATGGCTACACCTTC. This chain joins TRBV28 and TRBJ1-2; D unclear. The CDR3 contains 12 residues. Germline lookup yields CDR1 MDHEN and CDR2 SYDVKM.

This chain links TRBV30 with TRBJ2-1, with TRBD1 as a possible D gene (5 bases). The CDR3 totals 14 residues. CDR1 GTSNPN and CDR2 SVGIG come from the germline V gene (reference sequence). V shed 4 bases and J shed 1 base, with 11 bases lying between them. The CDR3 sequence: CAWNQGISYNEQFF. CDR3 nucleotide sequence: TGTGCCTGGAACCAGGGAATTTCCTACAATGAGCAGTTCTTC.

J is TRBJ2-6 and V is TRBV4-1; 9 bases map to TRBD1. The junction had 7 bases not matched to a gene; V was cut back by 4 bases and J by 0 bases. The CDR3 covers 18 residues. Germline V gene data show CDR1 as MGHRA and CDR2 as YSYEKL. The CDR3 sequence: CASSPGQGPSSGANVLTF. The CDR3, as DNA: TGCGCCAGCAGCCCCGGACAGGGGCCAAGCTCTGGGGCCAACGTCCTGACTTTC.

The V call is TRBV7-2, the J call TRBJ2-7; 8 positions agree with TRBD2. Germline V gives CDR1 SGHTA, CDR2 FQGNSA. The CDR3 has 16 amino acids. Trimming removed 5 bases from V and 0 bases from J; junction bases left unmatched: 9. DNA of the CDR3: TGTGCCAGCAGCCCCTTTGGCGGGGGGATCTCCTACGAGCAGTACTTC. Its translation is CASSPFGGGISYEQYF. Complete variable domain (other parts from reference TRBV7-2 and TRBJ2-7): GAGVSQSPSNKVTEKGKDVELRCDPISGHTALYWYRQSLGQGLEFLIYFQGNSAPDKSGLPSDRFSAERTGGSVSTLTIQRTQQEDSAVYLCASSPFGGGISYEQYFGPGTRLTVT.

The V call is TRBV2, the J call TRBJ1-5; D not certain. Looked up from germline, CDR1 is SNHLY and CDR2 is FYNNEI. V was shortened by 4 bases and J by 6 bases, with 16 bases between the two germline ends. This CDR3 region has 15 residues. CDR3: CASSAQGLPGQPQHF. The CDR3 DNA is TGTGCCAGCAGTGCCCAAGGACTACCCGGTCAGCCCCAGCATTTT.

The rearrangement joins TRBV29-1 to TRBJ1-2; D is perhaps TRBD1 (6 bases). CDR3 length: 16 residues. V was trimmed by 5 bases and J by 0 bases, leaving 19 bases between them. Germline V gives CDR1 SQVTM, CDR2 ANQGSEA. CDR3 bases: TGCAGCGTTCGTCGCAGGGGCCCTAAATCTAACTATGGCTACACCTTC. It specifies CSVRRRGPKSNYGYTF.

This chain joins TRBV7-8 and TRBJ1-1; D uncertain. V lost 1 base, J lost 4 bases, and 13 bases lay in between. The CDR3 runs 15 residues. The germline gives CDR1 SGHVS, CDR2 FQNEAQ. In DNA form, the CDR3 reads TGTGCCAGCAGCTTAGATCCGGGTCCGGGCACTGAAGCTTTCTTT. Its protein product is CASSLDPGPGTEAFF.

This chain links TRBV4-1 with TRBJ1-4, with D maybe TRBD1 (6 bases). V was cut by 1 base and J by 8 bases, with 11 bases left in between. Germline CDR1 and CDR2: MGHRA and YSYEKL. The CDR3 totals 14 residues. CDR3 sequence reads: CASSQGRGWEKLFF. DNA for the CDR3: TGCGCCAGCAGCCAAGGCAGGGGTTGGGAAAAACTGTTTTTT.

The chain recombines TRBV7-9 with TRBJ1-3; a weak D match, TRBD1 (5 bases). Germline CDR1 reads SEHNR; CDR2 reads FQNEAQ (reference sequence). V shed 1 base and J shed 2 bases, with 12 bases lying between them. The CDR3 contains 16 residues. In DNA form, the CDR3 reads TGTGCCAGCAGCTTAGTAGGGGTAGTGGCTGGAAACACCATATATTTT. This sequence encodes CASSLVGVVAGNTIYF.

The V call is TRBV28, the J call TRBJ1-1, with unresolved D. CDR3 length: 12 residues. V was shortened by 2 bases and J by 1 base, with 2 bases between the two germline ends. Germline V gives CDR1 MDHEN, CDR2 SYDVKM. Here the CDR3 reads CASSLQNTEAFF. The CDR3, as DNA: TGTGCCAGCAGTTTACAGAACACTGAAGCTTTCTTT.

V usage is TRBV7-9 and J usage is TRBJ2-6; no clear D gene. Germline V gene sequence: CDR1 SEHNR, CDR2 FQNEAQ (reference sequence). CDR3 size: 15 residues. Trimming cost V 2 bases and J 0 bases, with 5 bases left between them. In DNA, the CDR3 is TGTGCCAGCAGCTTACCTCTCTCTGGGGCCAACGTCCTGACTTTC. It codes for CASSLPLSGANVLTF.